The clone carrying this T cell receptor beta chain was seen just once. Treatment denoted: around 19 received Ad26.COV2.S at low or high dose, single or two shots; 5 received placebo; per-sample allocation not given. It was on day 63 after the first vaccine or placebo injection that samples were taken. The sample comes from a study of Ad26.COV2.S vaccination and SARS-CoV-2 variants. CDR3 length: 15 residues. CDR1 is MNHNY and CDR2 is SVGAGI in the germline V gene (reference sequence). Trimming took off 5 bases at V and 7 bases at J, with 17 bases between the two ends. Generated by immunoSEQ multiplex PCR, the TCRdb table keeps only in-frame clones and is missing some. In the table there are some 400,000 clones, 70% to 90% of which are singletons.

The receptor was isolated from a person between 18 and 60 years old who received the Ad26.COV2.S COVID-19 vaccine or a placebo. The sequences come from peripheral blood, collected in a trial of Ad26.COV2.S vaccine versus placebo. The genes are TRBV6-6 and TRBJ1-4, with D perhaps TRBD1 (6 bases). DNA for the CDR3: TGTGCCAGCAGTGGAGTGGGGGGGCTAGGTGAAAAACTGTTTTTT. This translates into CASSGVGGLGEKLFF.